This TCR beta chain was identified in a study of T cell responses to AZD1222 COVID-19 vaccine. Study outcomes and limitations: Nearly half of spike-specific TCRs reportedly target unmutated variant regions.

The assay was immunoSEQ multiplex PCR, and TCRdb's table has in-frame clones only and misses some. The repertoire holds some 140,000 clones, with roughly 85% as singletons. As to this clone: Antigen specificity is unknown.

CDR3 length equals 13 residues. Per germline, CDR1 SGDLS and CDR2 YYNGEE. The V gene lost 2 bases and the J gene lost 3 bases, with 6 bases spanning the gap. The specimen was peripheral blood, collected 28 days after the second dose of the MenACWY control vaccine. The V gene is TRBV9, the J gene TRBJ1-5; possible D gene TRBD1, 5 bases. The source of this sequence is an adult who received the MenACWY meningococcal vaccine as a control. The CDR3 DNA reads TGTGCCAGCAGCGTCGGGGCCAATCAGCCCCAGCATTTT. Translated, it gives CASSVGANQPQHF. Full variable domain (outside the CDR3, taken from reference TRBV9 and TRBJ1-5): DSGVTQTPKHLITATGQRVTLRCSPRSGDLSVYWYQQSLDQGLQFLIQYYNGEERAKGNILERFSAQQFPDLHSELNLSSLELGDSALYFCASSVGANQPQHFGDGTRLSIL.